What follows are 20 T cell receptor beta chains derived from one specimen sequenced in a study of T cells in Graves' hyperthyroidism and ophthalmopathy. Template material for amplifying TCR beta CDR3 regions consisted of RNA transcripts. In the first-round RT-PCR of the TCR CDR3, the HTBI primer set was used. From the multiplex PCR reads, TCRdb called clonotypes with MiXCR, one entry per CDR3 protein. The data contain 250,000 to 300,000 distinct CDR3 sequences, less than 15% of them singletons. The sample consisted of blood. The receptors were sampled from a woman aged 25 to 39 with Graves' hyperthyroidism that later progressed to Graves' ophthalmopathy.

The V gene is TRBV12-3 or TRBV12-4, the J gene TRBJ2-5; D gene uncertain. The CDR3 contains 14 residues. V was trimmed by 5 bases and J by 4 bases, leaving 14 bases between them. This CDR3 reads CASSPTGRRETQYF. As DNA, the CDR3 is TGTGCCAGCAGTCCGACCGGGCGTCGAGAGACCCAGTACTTC.

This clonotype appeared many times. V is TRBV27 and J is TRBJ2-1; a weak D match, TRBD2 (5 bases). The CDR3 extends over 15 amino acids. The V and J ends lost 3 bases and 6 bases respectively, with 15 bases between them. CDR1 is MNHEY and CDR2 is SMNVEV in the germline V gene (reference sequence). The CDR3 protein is CASSLAGTPFNEQFF. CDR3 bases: TGTGCCAGCAGTTTGGCGGGTACACCCTTCAATGAGCAGTTCTTC.

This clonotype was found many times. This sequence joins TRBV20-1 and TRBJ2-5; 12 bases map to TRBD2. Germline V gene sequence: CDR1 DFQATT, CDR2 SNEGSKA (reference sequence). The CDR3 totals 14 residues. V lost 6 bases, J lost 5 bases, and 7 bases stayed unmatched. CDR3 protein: CSADRTSGIETQYF. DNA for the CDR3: TGCAGTGCAGATAGGACTAGCGGGATTGAGACCCAGTACTTC.

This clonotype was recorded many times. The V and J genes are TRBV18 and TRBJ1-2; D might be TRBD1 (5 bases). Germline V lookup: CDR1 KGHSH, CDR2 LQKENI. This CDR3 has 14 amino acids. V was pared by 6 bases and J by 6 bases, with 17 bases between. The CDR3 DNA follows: TGTGCCAGCTCCGAAAGGAGGGACGGCGATGGCTACACCTTC. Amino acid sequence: CASSERRDGDGYTF.

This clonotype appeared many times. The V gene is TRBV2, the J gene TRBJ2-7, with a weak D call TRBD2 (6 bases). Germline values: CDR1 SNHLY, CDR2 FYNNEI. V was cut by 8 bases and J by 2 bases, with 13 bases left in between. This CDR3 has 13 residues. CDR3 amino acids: CASFQRATYEQYF. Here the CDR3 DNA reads TGTGCCAGCTTCCAGCGGGCTACCTACGAGCAGTACTTC.

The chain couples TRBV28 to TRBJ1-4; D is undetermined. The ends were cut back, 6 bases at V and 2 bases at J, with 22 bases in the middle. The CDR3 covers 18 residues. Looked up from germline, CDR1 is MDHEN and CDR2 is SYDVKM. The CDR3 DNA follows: TGTGCCAGCAGCCGACACAATCGGAAATCTGGGACTAATGAAAAACTGTTTTTT. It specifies CASSRHNRKSGTNEKLFF.

CDR3 in DNA: TGTGCCAGCAGCCCCATATGGATAGGTTCCACAGATACGCAGTATTTT. It translates to CASSPIWIGSTDTQYF. The chain joins TRBV7-9 to TRBJ2-3, with D unclear. The V end was cut by 5 bases, the J end by 2 bases, with 17 bases between. Per the germline V gene, CDR1 is SEHNR and CDR2 is FQNEAQ (reference sequence). The CDR3 is made up of 16 amino acids.

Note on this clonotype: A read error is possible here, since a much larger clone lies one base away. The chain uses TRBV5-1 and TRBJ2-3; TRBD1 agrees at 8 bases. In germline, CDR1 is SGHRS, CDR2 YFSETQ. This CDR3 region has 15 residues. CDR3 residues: CASSLGTGYEDTRYF. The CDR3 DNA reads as TGCGCCAGCAGCTTGGGGACAGGGTATGAAGATACGCGGTATTTT.

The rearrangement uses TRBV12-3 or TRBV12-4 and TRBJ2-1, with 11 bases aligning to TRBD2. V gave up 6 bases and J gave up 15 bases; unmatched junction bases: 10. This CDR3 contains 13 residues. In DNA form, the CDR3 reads TGTGCCAGCAGCTCACCTAGCGGGAGGAATCCGTTCTTC. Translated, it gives CASSSPSGRNPFF.

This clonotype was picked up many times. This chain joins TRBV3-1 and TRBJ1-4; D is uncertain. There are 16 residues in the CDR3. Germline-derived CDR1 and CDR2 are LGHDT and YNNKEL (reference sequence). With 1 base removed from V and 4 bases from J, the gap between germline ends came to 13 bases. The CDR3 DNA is TGTGCCAGCAGCCAAGCACCCCCTGGGGTTAATGAAAAACTGTTTTTT. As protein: CASSQAPPGVNEKLFF.

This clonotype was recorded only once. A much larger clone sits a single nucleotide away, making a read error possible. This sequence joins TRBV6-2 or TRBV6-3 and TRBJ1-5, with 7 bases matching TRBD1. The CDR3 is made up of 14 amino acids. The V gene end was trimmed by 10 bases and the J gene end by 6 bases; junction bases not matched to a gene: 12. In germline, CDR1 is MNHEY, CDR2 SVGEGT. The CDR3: CANRLDRAGQPQHF. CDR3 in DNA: TGTGCCAACAGACTTGACAGGGCGGGTCAGCCCCAGCATTTT.

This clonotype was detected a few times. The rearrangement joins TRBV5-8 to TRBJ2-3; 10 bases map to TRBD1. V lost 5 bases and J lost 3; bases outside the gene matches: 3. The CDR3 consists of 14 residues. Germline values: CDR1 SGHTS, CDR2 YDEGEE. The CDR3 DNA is TGTGCCAGCAGACCGGGACAGGGGACAGATACGCAGTATTTT. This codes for CASRPGQGTDTQYF.

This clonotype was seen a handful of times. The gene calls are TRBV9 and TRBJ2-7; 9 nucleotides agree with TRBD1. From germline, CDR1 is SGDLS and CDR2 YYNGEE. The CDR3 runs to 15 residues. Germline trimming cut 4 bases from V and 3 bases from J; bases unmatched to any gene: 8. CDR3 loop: CASSTTGGKGYEQYF. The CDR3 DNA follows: TGTGCCAGCAGCACCACAGGGGGCAAGGGCTACGAGCAGTACTTC.

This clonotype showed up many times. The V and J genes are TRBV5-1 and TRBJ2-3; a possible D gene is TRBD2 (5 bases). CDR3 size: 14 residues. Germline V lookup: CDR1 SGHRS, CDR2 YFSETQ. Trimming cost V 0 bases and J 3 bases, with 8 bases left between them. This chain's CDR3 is CASSLASGTDTQYF. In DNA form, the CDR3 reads TGCGCCAGCAGCTTGGCCAGCGGTACAGATACGCAGTATTTT. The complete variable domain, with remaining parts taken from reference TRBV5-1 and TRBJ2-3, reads KAGVTQTPRYLIKTRGQQVTLSCSPISGHRSVSWYQQTPGQGLQFLFEYFSETQRNKGNFPGRFSGRQFSNSRSEMNVSTLELGDSALYLCASSLASGTDTQYFGPGTRLTVL.

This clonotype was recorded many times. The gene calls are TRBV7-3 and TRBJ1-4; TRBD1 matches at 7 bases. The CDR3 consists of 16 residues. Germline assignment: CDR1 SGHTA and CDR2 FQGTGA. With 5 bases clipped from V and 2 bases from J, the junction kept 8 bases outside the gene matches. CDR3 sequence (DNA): TGTGCCAGCAGCGCCTCAGGGGGACGCACTAATGAAAAACTGTTTTTT. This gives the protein CASSASGGRTNEKLFF.

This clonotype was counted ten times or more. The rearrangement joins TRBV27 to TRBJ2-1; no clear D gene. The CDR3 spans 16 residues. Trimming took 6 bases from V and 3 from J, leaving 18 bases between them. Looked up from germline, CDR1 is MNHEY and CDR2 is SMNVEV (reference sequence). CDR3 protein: CASSSPSRGGYNEQFF. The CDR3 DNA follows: TGTGCCAGCAGCTCCCCCTCCCGCGGCGGCTACAATGAGCAGTTCTTC.

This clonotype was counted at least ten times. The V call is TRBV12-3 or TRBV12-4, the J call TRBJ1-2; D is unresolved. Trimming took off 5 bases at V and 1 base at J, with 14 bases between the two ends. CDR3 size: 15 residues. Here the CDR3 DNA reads TGTGCCAGCAGTCCCGGCCCCGCCTTTAACTATGGCTACACCTTC. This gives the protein CASSPGPAFNYGYTF.

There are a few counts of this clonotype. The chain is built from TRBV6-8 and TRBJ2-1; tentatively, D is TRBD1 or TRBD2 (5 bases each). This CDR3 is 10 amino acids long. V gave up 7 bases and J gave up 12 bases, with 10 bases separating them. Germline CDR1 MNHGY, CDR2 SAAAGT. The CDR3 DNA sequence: TGTGCCAGCACCGGGGACCCGCAGTTCTTC. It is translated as CASTGDPQFF.

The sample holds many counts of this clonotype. CDR3 protein: CAVYLHGAVSRSTGELFF. The CDR3 DNA reads as TGTGCCGTGTACCTTCACGGAGCAGTCTCTAGGAGCACCGGGGAGCTGTTTTTT. This chain links TRBV3-2 with TRBJ2-2. TRBV3-2 constitutes a pseudogene. The CDR3 runs 18 residues.

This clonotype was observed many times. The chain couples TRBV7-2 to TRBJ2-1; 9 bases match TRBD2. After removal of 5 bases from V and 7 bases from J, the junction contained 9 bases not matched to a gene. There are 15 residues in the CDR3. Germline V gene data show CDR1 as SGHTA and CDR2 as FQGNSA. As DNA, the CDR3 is TGTGCCAGCAGCCGGCGAGGACTAGCGATGAATGAGCAGTTCTTC. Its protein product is CASSRRGLAMNEQFF.